This T cell receptor beta chain emerged from a study of beta chain features in type 1 diabetes. Findings and limits, study-wide: Patients' naive, central memory and regulatory TCRB repertoires appeared more alike than those of healthy donors.

The whole isolated RNA underwent reverse transcription, so sequencing captured expressed TCRB transcripts. The repertoire was sequenced with immunoSEQ multiplex PCR; TCRdb's copy has only in-frame clones and lacks some. The table shows a few hundred thousand clones, with 8% to 13% occurring only once. CDR1 SGHDT and CDR2 YYEEEE come from the germline V gene. The CDR3 is 15 residues long. V shed 5 bases, J shed 2 bases, and the junction held 7 bases outside the gene matches. Note on this clone: As yet, its antigen is unknown.

The source is a woman aged 30 to 39 in good health. Input material: naive CD4+ T cells from blood. V gene TRBV5-6 combines with J gene TRBJ2-7; 10 bases match TRBD2. The CDR3 reads CASSFGTSDTYEQYF. DNA of the CDR3: TGTGCCAGCAGTTTTGGGACTAGCGACACCTACGAGCAGTACTTC.